This TCR beta chain came from a study of Graves' ophthalmopathy and Graves' hyperthyroidism. Study-level findings and limits: Most expanded clonotypes in thyroid above 0.001 frequency also showed up in blood. Ophthalmopathy cases were distinguished from stable hyperthyroidism by a 13-signature model, reaching about 85% sensitivity and around 81% specificity.

This clonotype was observed a handful of times. Its target is not known. Amplification of the TCR beta CDR3 regions used RNA transcripts (as template). An initial RT-PCR round employing HTBI primers preceded a second-round multiplex PCR. Using its own MiXCR run on the multiplex PCR reads, TCRdb lists one record per CDR3 protein. The table has more than 1,000,000 distinct CDR3 sequences, 35% to 40% seen once. Orbital computed tomography, together with clinical symptoms, serum thyroxine, TRAb and thyroid ultrasound, was used for diagnosis. With V trimmed by 7 bases and J by 0 bases, 7 bases remained unmatched. CDR3 length: 16 amino acids. The germline CDR1 and CDR2 sequences are SGHVS and FNYEAQ.

The chain is built from TRBV7-6 and TRBJ2-2, with 8 bases lining up with TRBD2. This TCR came from an adult man with Graves' hyperthyroidism. Sequenced: peripheral blood or thyroid tissue (not recorded which). CDR3 region: CASTPGGGANTGELFF. In nucleotides, the CDR3 is TGTGCCAGCACCCCGGGGGGGGGGGCGAACACCGGGGAGCTGTTTTTT. The full variable domain, in which reference TRBV7-6 and TRBJ2-2 provide the parts outside the CDR3, is GAGVSQSPRYKVTKRGQDVALRCDPISGHVSLYWYRQALGQGPEFLTYFNYEAQQDKSGLPNDRFSAERPEGSISTLTIQRTEQRDSAMYRCASTPGGGANTGELFFGEGSRLTVL.